This is a list of T cell receptor beta chains from one sample in a study of CD4+ T cells in melanoma. The repertoire was sequenced with immunoSEQ multiplex PCR; TCRdb's copy has only in-frame clones and lacks some. Of about 140,000 clones detected, about nine tenths appear once; the ten largest clones hold 1.5% to 1.7%. The receptors were sampled from a human donor with melanoma. CDR3s include the opening cysteine and the closing phenylalanine or tryptophan. Fields, in order: V gene, clone size, J gene, CDR3 length, D gene, CDR3 DNA, CDR3 protein. A D gene is named only where the DNA matches it firmly. Not all rows give a size; the values are once, few, many and, for expanded clones, a class.

TRBV11-2	-	TRBJ2-2	19	TRBD1	TGTGCCAGCAGCTTAGGCCCGGGACAGGGAGCCGGGAACACCGGGGAGCTGTTTTTT	CASSLGPGQGAGNTGELFF
TRBV5-1	-	TRBJ2-1	13	-	TGCGCCAGCAGTGAGGACCACTACAATGAGCAGTTCTTC	CASSEDHYNEQFF
TRBV25-1	-	TRBJ2-5	12	-	TGTGCCACCACCGGCAACCAAGAGACCCAGTACTTC	CATTGNQETQYF
TRBV7-8	-	TRBJ2-2	16	TRBD1	TGTGCCAGCAGCTTACCCGGGACAGCAAACACCGGGGAGCTGTTTTTT	CASSLPGTANTGELFF
TRBV27	-	TRBJ2-2	9	-	TGTGCCAGCACCGGGGAGCTGTTTTTT	CASTGELFF
TRBV14	few	TRBJ2-2	12	-	TGTGCCAGCAGCCAAAACACCGGGGAGCTGTTTTTT	CASSQNTGELFF
TRBV2	-	TRBJ1-6	14	-	TGTGCCAGCAGTGATCAGGGGAGGGGATCACCCCTCCACTTT	CASSDQGRGSPLHF
TRBV19	-	TRBJ1-1	15	TRBD1	TGTGCCAGTAGTACCTCCGCAGGGGGCAACACTGAAGCTTTCTTT	CASSTSAGGNTEAFF
TRBV18	-	TRBJ1-4	14	-	TGTGCCAGCTCACCGACAGGCCTTAATGAAAAACTGTTTTTT	CASSPTGLNEKLFF
TRBV5-1	-	TRBJ1-3	16	TRBD1	TGCGCCAGCAGCTTACAACAGGGGGCCGCTGGAAACACCATATATTTT	CASSLQQGAAGNTIYF
TRBV12-5	-	TRBJ1-5	17	-	TGTGCTAGTGGTTTGGCAGGGCAAGGCCCACAGGATCAGCCCCAGCATTTT	CASGLAGQGPQDQPQHF
TRBV4-2	-	TRBJ2-7	15	TRBD2	TGTGCCAGCAGCCCCGGGGTAGCGGGGGGGCGGGGTGGGTACTTC	CASSPGVAGGRGGYF
TRBV7-3	-	TRBJ2-5	15	-	TGTGCCAGCAGCAGCTCGCCAGGTAGACAAGAGACCCAGTACTTC	CASSSSPGRQETQYF
TRBV5-1	-	TRBJ2-3	13	-	TGCGCCAGCAGCTCCGGGGACCCGCCGACCGGGTATTTT	CASSSGDPPTGYF
TRBV7-2	-	TRBJ2-3	16	TRBD2	TGTGCCAGCAGCTCGGCCGGGACTAGGAGCACAGATACGCAGTATTTT	CASSSAGTRSTDTQYF
TRBV18	-	TRBJ2-7	14	TRBD1	TGTGCCAGCTCAGCGGGACAGGGGGACTACGAGCAGTACTTC	CASSAGQGDYEQYF
TRBV5-5	once	TRBJ2-7	13	TRBD1	TGTGCCAGCAGCCGAACAGGGGCCTACGAGCAGTACTTC	CASSRTGAYEQYF
TRBV7-3	-	TRBJ2-3	15	-	TGTGCCAGCAGCTTATATCCCCGGCCACAAGATACGCAGTATTTT	CASSLYPRPQDTQYF
TRBV5-6	-	TRBJ2-1	15	-	TGTGCCAGCAGCTCCCGGGAGATACGTTACAATGAGCAGTTCTTC	CASSSREIRYNEQFF
TRBV9	-	TRBJ2-7	15	TRBD1	TGTGCCAGCAGCGTAGAACCTGGACAGGGTTCCGAGCAGTACTTC	CASSVEPGQGSEQYF
TRBV19	-	TRBJ2-7	14	TRBD1	TGTGCCAGTAGGGAGACAGGGAGATCCTACGAGCAGTACTTC	CASRETGRSYEQYF
TRBV20-1	-	TRBJ1-3	11	TRBD1	TGCAGTGCGGGGACAGGGGGCACCATATATTTT	CSAGTGGTIYF
TRBV5-4	-	TRBJ1-1	12	TRBD1	TGTGCCAGCAGAGGACAGGGCGATGAAGCTTTCTTT	CASRGQGDEAFF
TRBV5-4	once	TRBJ1-2	13	-	TGTGCCAGCAGCTTGGGTGGTGATTATGGCTACACCTTC	CASSLGGDYGYTF
TRBV6-1	-	TRBJ2-3	20	-	TGTGCCAGCAGTGAAGCGGTCCAAGGGACCCCCAGGCGGAGCACAGATACGCAGTATTTT	CASSEAVQGTPRRSTDTQYF
TRBV29-1	-	TRBJ2-7	11	-	TGCAGCGTTGAGTCAGGGTACGAGCAGTACTTC	CSVESGYEQYF
TRBV4-1	-	TRBJ2-7	13	-	TGCGCCAGCAGCCAATTACTCCCGGAAGAGCAGTACTTC	CASSQLLPEEQYF
TRBV5-1	-	TRBJ1-1	15	TRBD1	TGCGCCAGCAGCTCCCGGACAGGGAAGGCCACTGAAGCTTTCTTT	CASSSRTGKATEAFF
TRBV29-1	-	TRBJ2-5	14	-	TGCAGCGTTGATAGGGCAGGGTTAGGGGAGACCCAGTACTTC	CSVDRAGLGETQYF
TRBV9	-	TRBJ1-3	19	TRBD1	TGTGCCAGCAGCGTAGGGGGGGGCGGACAGGGACGAGGTGGAAACACCATATATTTT	CASSVGGGGQGRGGNTIYF
TRBV11-2	-	TRBJ1-1	13	-	TGTGCCAGCAGTCTCCAGCCCAACACTGAAGCTTTCTTT	CASSLQPNTEAFF